This T cell receptor (beta chain) was observed in a study of blood T cell repertoires in COVID-19. Turning to the study itself: Researchers got acute and convalescent COVID-19 samples from the United States, Italy and Spain. T cells, B-cell-depleted T cells, or PBMCs supplied cDNA or gDNA.

Participant-given clinical history determined each cohort assignment. This CDR3 spans 18 amino acids. Germline V gene lookup returns CDR1 MGHRA and CDR2 YSYEKL. Trimming left V 5 bases short and J 4 bases short, with 26 bases between. In the source study's methods: The assay estimated nucleated cells by amplifying reference gene primers. Clones were read by immunoSEQ multiplex PCR, and TCRdb kept only the in-frame ones, dropping some. For V, J and clone size, that table is used; D and trimming come from the DNA. The sample includes around 140,000 clones, around 87% seen only once; the top ten take approximately 10%.

The sample comprised PBMCs or T cells enriched from blood (not recorded which). The clonotype originates from a man aged 55 to 70 who had recovered from COVID-19. The chain recombines TRBV4-1 with TRBJ1-1, with a weak D call TRBD1 (6 bases). The CDR3, as DNA: TGCGCCAGCAGCGACTCAAATCTGCCCCTGACAGGCGGCACTGAAGCTTTCTTT. The encoded protein is CASSDSNLPLTGGTEAFF.